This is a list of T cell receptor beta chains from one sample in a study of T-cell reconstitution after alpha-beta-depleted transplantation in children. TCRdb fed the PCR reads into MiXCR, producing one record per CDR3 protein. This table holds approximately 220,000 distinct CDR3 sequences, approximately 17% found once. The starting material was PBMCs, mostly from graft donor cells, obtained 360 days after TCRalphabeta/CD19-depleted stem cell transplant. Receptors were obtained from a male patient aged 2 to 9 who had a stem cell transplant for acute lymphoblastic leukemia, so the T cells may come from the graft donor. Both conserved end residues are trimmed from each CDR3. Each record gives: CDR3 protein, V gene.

SALTGTGVQPQH	TRBV29-1
ASSSSTDRYNEQF	TRBV12-3/TRBV12-4
ASSYGQGGTDTQY	TRBV12-3/TRBV12-4
ASSPHPSYGYT	TRBV14
ASSDRDDLINYGYT	TRBV10-2
ASSPSGVSYNEQF	TRBV12-3/TRBV12-4
ASSQDWSGDYGYT	TRBV4-3
ASSYAGTGNSYEQY	TRBV7-2
ASSPRTGVGHTEAF	TRBV5-5
ASSQETDPGTDTQY	TRBV4-2
ASSYGPVSYNEQF	TRBV6-5
ASSPPAGPTNEKLF	TRBV5-5
ATSRGQTSEQY	TRBV15
ASSEKTGVGTQY	TRBV5-1
ASSDEGGRGEQF	TRBV2
ASSLERRRTRGGETDTQY	TRBV5-1
ASSEWGDNQPQH	TRBV25-1
AILGATEAF	TRBV6-5
ASSLGALDGGAF	TRBV5-1
SAGVATDTQY	TRBV20-1
ASSRRFRPSNSPLH	TRBV7-8
ASSATEAF	TRBV7-9
AIKASLDGNTEAF	TRBV10-3
ASSLGLRGGDTGELF	TRBV7-2
ASSRGQGWETQY	TRBV7-2
ASSLLAGRYNEQF	TRBV10-1
ASSQESWQPQH	TRBV4-3
ASSRGRAVEEAF	TRBV7-6
ASSIAVSYEQY	TRBV19
ASSLGGRAGDTQY	TRBV28
ASSYSRSAGQHTQY	TRBV6-5
ASSTTGSSTDTQY	TRBV7-9
GASYFRGLAGSIRGTDTQY	TRBV24-1
ASRTGGWSYGYT	TRBV6-2/TRBV6-3
ASSGTTEAF	TRBV7-9
AIGTGEAKNIQY	TRBV10-3
AISEPQGSEQY	TRBV10-3
ASSNEAGPINEQF	TRBV7-2
ASSFSSSGSDEQF	TRBV7-7
ASLLAGGTNEQF	TRBV7-9
ASSQAATGYEQY	TRBV4-3
ASIQGAVSTGELF	TRBV9
ASSPLVAGWNTLEAF	TRBV12-3/TRBV12-4
ASSQGGGPVT	TRBV12-3/TRBV12-4